This passage covers 5 T cell receptor beta chains from one sample sequenced in a study of T cell responses to AZD1222 COVID-19 vaccine. The repertoire was sequenced with immunoSEQ multiplex PCR; TCRdb's copy has only in-frame clones and lacks some. The table records roughly 67,000 clones, around nine tenths of them present only once. The material sequenced was peripheral blood, taken on day 0 of AZD1222 vaccination. Receptors were obtained from an adult in good health.

The chain employs TRBV3-1 (or the pseudogene TRBV3-2) and TRBJ2-3, with a weak D call TRBD2 (6 bases). CDR3 length: 16 residues. Germline CDR1 reads LGHDT; CDR2 reads YNNKEL (reference sequence). Trimming took 1 base from V and 3 from J, leaving 14 bases between them. The CDR3 DNA sequence: TGTGCCAGCAGCCAAGGAATCCGGGAGAGGACAGATACGCAGTATTTT. Its translation is CASSQGIRERTDTQYF.

This clone was recorded once. This sequence joins TRBV24-1 and TRBJ2-2; tentatively, D is TRBD1 or TRBD2 (5 bases each). CDR3 length equals 16 residues. Trimming took off 4 bases at V and 5 bases at J, with 16 bases between the two ends. Germline V gene lookup returns CDR1 KGHDR and CDR2 SFDVKD. The CDR3 DNA reads TGTGCCACCAGTGACGCCCACCGGGACCCTACCGGGGAGCTGTTTTTT. Protein product: CATSDAHRDPTGELFF.

The V and J genes are TRBV29-1 and TRBJ2-2; the match to TRBD2 covers 11 bases. This CDR3 has 16 amino acids. Germline CDR1 is SQVTM and CDR2 is ANQGSEA. The junction had 8 bases not matched to a gene; V was cut back by 4 bases and J by 4 bases. In DNA form, the CDR3 reads TGCAGCGTTGGTCTAGCGGGAGGCCAAGCCACCGGGGAGCTGTTTTTT. This translates into CSVGLAGGQATGELFF.

The rearrangement uses TRBV11-2 and TRBJ2-1; D might be TRBD1 or TRBD2, each matching 9 bases. Germline-derived CDR1 and CDR2 are SGHAT and FQNNGV. Trimming shortened V by 4 bases and J by 2 bases, and 24 bases separated the two germline ends. This CDR3 spans 19 amino acids. CDR3 loop: CASSSNRGRVAGAYNEQFF. CDR3 bases: TGTGCCAGCAGCTCTAACAGGGGGCGAGTAGCGGGAGCCTACAATGAGCAGTTCTTC.

The V gene is TRBV27, the J gene TRBJ1-2; D might be TRBD1 (5 bases). Trimming pared 6 bases from V and 5 bases from J, leaving 19 bases between. Germline V CDR1 and CDR2: MNHEY, SMNVEV (reference sequence). This CDR3 is built from 15 residues. The DNA for the CDR3 is TGTGCCAGCAGCTTAAATTCCCCGAGGGGTTATGGCTACACCTTC. This translates into CASSLNSPRGYGYTF.